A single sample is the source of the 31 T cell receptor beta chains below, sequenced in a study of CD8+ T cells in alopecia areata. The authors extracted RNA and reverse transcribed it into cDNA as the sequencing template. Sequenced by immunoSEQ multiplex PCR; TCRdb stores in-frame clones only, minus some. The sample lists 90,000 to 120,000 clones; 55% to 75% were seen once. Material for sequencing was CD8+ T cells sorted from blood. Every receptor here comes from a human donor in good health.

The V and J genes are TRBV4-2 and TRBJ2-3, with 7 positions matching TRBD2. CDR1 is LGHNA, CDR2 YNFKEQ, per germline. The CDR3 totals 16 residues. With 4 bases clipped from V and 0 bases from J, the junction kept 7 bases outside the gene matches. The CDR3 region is CASSPQTSYSTDTQYF. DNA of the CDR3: TGTGCCAGCAGCCCACAGACTAGCTATAGCACAGATACGCAGTATTTT.

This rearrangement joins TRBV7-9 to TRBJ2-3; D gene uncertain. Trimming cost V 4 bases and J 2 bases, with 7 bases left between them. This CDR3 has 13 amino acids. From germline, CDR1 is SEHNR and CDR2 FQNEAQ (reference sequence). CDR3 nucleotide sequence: TGTGCCAGCAGCTCGACGCACACAGATACGCAGTATTTT. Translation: CASSSTHTDTQYF.

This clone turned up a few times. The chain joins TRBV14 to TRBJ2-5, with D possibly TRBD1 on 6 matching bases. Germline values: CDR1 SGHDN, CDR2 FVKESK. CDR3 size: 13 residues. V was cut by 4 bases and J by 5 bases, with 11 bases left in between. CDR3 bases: TGTGCCAGCAGCCTTACAGGGTGGGAGACCCAGTACTTC. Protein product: CASSLTGWETQYF.

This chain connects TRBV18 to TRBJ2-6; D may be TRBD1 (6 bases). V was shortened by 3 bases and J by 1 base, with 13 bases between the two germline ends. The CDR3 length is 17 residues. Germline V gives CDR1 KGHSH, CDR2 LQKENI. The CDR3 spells CASSPAGAPSGANVLTF. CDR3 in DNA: TGTGCCAGCTCACCGGCAGGGGCCCCTTCTGGGGCCAACGTCCTGACTTTC.

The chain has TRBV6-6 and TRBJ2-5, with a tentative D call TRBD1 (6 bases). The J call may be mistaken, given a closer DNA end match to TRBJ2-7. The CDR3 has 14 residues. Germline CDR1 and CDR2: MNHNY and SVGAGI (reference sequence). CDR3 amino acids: CASSNGQSSYEQYF. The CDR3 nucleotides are TGTGCCAGCAGCAACGGACAGAGCTCCTACGAGCAGTACTTC.

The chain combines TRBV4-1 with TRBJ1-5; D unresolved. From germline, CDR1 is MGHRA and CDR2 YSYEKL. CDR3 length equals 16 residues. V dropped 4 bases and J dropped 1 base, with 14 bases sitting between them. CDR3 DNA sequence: TGCGCCAGCAGCCGGACCGTTTTACTGAGCAATCAGCCCCAGCATTTT. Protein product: CASSRTVLLSNQPQHF.

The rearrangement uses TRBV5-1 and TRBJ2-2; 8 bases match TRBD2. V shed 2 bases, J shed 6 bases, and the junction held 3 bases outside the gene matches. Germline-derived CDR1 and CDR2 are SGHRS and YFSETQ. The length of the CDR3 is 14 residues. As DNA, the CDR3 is TGCGCCAGCAGCTTAACTAGCGGCGCCGGGGAGCTGTTTTTT. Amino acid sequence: CASSLTSGAGELFF.

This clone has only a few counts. The CDR3 coding sequence is TGTGCCAGCAGCGTAGAGGACCCACCAACAGATACGCAGTATTTT. Translating gives CASSVEDPPTDTQYF. This sequence joins TRBV9 and TRBJ2-3; D is unclear. CDR3 length: 15 residues. V was clipped by 0 bases and J by 3 bases, with 11 bases between them. Germline V gene lookup returns CDR1 SGDLS and CDR2 YYNGEE. The complete variable domain, with remaining parts taken from reference TRBV9 and TRBJ2-3, reads DSGVTQTPKHLITATGQRVTLRCSPRSGDLSVYWYQQSLDQGLQFLIQYYNGEERAKGNILERFSAQQFPDLHSELNLSSLELGDSALYFCASSVEDPPTDTQYFGPGTRLTVL.

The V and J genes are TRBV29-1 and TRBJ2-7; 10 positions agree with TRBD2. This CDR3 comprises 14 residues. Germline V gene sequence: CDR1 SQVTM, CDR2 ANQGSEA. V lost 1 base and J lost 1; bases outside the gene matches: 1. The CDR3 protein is CSVEVAGGSYEQYF. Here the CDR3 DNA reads TGCAGCGTTGAAGTAGCGGGGGGTTCCTACGAGCAGTACTTC.

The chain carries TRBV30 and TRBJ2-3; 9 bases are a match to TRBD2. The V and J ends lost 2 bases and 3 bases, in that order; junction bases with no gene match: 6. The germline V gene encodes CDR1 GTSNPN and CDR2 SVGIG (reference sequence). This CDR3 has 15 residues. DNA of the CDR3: TGTGCCTGGAGTCCTTCAGCGGGGGGAACAGATACGCAGTATTTT. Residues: CAWSPSAGGTDTQYF.

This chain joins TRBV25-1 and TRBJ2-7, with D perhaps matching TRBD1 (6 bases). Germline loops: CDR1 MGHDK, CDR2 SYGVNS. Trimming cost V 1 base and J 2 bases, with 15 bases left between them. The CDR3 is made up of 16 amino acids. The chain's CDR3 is CASSESRQVFPYEQYF. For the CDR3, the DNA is TGTGCCAGCAGTGAATCGAGACAGGTGTTCCCCTACGAGCAGTACTTC.

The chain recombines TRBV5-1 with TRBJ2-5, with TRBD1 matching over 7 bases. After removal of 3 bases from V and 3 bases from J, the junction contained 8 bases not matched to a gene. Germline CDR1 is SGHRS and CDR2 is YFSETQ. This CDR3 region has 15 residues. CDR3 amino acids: CASSSQGSPEETQYF. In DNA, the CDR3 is TGCGCCAGCAGCTCACAGGGGAGTCCCGAAGAGACCCAGTACTTC. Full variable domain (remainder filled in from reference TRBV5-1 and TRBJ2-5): KAGVTQTPRYLIKTRGQQVTLSCSPISGHRSVSWYQQTPGQGLQFLFEYFSETQRNKGNFPGRFSGRQFSNSRSEMNVSTLELGDSALYLCASSSQGSPEETQYFGPGTRLLVL.

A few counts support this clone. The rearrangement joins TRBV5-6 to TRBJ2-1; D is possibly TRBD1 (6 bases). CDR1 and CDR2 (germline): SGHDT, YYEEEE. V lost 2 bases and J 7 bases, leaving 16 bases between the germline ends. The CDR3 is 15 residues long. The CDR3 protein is CASSFQGGLRNEQFF. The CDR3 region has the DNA TGTGCCAGCAGCTTTCAAGGGGGTCTGCGGAATGAGCAGTTCTTC. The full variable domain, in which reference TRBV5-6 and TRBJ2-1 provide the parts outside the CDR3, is DAGVTQSPTHLIKTRGQQVTLRCSPKSGHDTVSWYQQALGQGPQFIFQYYEEEERQRGNFPDRFSGHQFPNYSSELNVNALLLGDSALYLCASSFQGGLRNEQFFGPGTRLTVL.

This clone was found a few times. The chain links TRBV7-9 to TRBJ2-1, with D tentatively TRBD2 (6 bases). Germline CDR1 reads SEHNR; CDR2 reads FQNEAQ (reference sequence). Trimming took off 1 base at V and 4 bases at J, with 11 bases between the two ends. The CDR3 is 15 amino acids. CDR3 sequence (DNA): TGTGCCAGCAGCTTAGGTCCAGGGAGGTACAATGAGCAGTTCTTC. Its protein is CASSLGPGRYNEQFF.

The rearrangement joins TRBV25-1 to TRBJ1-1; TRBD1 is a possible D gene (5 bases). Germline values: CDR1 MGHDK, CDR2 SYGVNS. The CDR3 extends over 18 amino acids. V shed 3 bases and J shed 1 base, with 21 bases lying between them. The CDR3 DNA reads TGTGCCAGCAGTGACCATCAACACCCGGGACCGCGGAACACTGAAGCTTTCTTT. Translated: CASSDHQHPGPRNTEAFF.

The DNA for the CDR3 is TGTGCCAGCAGTTACGTCCAAAACTCCTACAATGAGCAGTTCTTC. Translating it yields CASSYVQNSYNEQFF. The chain has TRBV6-5 and TRBJ2-1; D gene ambiguous. CDR1 and CDR2 (germline): MNHEY, SVGAGI. The ends were cut back, 2 bases at V and 0 bases at J, with 8 bases in the middle. The length of the CDR3 is 15 residues.

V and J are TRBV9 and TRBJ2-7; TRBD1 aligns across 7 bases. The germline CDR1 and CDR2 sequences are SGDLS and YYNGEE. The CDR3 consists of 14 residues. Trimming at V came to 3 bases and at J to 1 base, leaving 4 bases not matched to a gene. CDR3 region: CASSAGDSSYEQYF. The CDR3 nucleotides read TGTGCCAGCAGCGCTGGGGACAGTTCCTACGAGCAGTACTTC.

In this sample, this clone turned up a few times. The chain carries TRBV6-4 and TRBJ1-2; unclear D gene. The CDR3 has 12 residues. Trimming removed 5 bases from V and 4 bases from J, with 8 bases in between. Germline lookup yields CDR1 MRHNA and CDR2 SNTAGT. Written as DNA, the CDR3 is TGTGCCAGCAGTTTATCGGGCTATGGCTACACCTTC. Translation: CASSLSGYGYTF.

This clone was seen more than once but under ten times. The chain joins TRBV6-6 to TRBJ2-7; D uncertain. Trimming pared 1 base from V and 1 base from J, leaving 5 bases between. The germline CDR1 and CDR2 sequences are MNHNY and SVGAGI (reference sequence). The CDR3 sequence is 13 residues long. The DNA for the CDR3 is TGTGCCAGCAGTTACTGGCAGTCCTACGAGCAGTACTTC. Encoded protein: CASSYWQSYEQYF.

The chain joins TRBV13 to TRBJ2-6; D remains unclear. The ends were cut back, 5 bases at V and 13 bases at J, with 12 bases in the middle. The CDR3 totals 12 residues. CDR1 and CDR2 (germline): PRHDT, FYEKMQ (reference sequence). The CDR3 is CASSPTLEVLTF. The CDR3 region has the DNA TGTGCCAGCAGCCCTACCCTGGAGGTCCTGACTTTC.

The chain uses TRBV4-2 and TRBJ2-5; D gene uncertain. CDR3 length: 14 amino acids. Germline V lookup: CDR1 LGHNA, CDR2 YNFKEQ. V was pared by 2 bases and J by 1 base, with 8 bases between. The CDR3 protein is CASSQIKPQETQYF. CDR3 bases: TGTGCCAGCAGCCAAATCAAGCCCCAAGAGACCCAGTACTTC.

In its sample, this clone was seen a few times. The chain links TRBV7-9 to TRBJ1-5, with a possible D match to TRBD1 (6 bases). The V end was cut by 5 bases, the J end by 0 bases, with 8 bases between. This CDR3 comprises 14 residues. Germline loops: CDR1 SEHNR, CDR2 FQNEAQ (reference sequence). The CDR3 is CASSLDSSNQPQHF. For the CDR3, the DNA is TGTGCCAGCAGCCTGGACAGTAGCAATCAGCCCCAGCATTTT.

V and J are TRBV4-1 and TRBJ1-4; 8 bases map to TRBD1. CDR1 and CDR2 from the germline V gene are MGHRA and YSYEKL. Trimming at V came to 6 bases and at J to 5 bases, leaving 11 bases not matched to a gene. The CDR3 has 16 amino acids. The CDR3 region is CASSRDWDRRNEKLFF. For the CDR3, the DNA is TGCGCCAGCAGTCGCGATTGGGACAGGAGGAATGAAAAACTGTTTTTT.

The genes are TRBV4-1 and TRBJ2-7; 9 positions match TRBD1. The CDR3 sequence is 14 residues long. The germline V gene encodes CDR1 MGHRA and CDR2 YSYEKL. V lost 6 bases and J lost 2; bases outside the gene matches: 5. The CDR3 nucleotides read TGCGCCAGCAGTCTTGACAGGGGGACCTACGAGCAGTACTTC. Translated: CASSLDRGTYEQYF.

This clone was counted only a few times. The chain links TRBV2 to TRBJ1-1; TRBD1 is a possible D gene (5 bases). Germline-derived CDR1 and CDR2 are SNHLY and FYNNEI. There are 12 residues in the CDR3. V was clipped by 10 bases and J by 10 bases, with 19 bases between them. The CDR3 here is CATPDGTGGAFF. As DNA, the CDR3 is TGTGCCACCCCTGATGGGACGGGCGGAGCTTTCTTT. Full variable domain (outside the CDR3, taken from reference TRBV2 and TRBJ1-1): EPEVTQTPSHQVTQMGQEVILRCVPISNHLYFYWYRQILGQKVEFLVSFYNNEISEKSEIFDDQFSVERPDGSNFTLKIRSTKLEDSAMYFCATPDGTGGAFFGQGTRLTVV.

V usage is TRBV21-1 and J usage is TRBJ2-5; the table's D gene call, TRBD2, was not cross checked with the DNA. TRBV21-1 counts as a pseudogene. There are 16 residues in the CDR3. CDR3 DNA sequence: TGTGCCAGCAGCCAGCTAGGACTAGCGGGGGAAGAGACCCAGTACTTC. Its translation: CASSQLGLAGEETQYF.

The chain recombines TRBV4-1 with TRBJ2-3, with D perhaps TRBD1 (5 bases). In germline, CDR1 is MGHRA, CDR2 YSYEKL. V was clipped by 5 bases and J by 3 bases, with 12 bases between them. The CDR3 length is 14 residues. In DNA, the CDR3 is TGCGCCAGCAGCGCCCAGGGCGATACAGATACGCAGTATTTT. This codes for CASSAQGDTDTQYF.

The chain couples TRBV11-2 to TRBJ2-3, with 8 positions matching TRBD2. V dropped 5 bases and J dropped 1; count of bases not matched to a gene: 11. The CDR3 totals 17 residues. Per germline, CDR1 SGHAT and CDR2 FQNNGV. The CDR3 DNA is TGTGCCAGCAGCCCCCGCGGGGGGCCCGCCGGCACAGATACGCAGTATTTT. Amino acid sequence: CASSPRGGPAGTDTQYF.

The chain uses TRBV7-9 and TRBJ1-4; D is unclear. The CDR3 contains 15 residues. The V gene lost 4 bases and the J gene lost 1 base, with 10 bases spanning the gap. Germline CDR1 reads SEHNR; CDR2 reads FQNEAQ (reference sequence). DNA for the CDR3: TGTGCCAGCAGCTCCCCGCGGCTAACTAATGAAAAACTGTTTTTT. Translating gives CASSSPRLTNEKLFF.

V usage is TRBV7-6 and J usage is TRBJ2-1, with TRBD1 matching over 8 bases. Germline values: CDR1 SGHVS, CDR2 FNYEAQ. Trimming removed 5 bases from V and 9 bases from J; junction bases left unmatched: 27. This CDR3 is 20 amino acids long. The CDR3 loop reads CASSPGFRGHDSPFRIEQFF. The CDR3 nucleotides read TGTGCCAGCAGCCCGGGGTTCAGGGGGCATGACTCCCCCTTTAGGATTGAGCAGTTCTTC.

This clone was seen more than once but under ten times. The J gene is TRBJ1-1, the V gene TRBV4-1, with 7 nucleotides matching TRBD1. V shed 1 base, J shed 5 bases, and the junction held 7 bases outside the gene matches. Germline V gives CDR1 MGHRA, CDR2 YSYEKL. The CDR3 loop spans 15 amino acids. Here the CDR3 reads CASSQGTGVVTEAFF. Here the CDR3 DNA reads TGCGCCAGCAGCCAAGGTACAGGGGTAGTGACTGAAGCTTTCTTT.